This T cell receptor (beta chain) is drawn from a study of radiation and T cells in renal cell carcinoma. Study context: Nephrectomy followed 15 Gy stereotactic body radiation by 4 weeks.

The time point is: baseline pretreatment blood. The treatment is: 15 Gy SBRT to primary tumor, nephrectomy 4 weeks later. Blood was sampled at baseline, 2 weeks and 4 weeks after SBRT. Here immunoSEQ multiplex PCR was the method, and the copy in TCRdb shows in-frame clones only, minus some. This sample has 140,000 to 150,000 clones; about 88% occur once, and the top ten carry about 4.3%. Germline V CDR1 and CDR2: KGHSH, LQKENI. V shed 2 bases, J shed 0 bases, and the junction held 9 bases outside the gene matches. The length of the CDR3 is 18 residues. The V and J genes are TRBV18 and TRBJ2-3; 9 positions agree with TRBD1. The sequences come from blood, collected from a patient whose treatment included radiotherapy and nephrectomy. This TCR came from a woman aged 70 to 79 with renal cell carcinoma. The CDR3 coding sequence is TGTGCCAGCTCACCATATGGGGACAGGGCCTCTAGCACAGATACGCAGTATTTT. Its translation is CASSPYGDRASSTDTQYF.